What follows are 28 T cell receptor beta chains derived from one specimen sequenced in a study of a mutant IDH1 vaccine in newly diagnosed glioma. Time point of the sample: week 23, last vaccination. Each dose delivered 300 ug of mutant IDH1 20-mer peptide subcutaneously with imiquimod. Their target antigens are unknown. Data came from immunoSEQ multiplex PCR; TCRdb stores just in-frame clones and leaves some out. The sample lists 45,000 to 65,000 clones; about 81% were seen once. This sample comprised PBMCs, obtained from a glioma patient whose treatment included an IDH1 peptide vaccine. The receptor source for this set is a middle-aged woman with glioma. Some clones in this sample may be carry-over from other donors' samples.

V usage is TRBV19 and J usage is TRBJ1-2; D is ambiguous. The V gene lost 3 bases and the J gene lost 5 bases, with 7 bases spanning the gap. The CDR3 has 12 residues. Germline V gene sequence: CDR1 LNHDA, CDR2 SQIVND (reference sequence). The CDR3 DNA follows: TGTGCCAGTAGTATCCCGCCTTATGGCTACACCTTC. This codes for CASSIPPYGYTF.

CDR3 amino acids: CASSALRGGTGELFF. The CDR3 DNA reads as TGTGCCAGCAGCGCTCTGAGGGGGGGCACCGGGGAGCTGTTTTTT. This chain links TRBV9 with TRBJ2-2, with a tentative D call TRBD2 (7 bases). Trimming took off 3 bases at V and 4 bases at J, with 13 bases between the two ends. The CDR3 is 15 amino acids. Germline CDR1 and CDR2: SGDLS and YYNGEE.

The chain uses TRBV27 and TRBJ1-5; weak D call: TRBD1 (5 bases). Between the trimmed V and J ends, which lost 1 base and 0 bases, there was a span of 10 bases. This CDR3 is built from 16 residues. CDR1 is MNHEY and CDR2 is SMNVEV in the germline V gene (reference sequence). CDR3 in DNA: TGTGCCAGCAGTTTATTTGGGGCCCTTAGCAATCAGCCCCAGCATTTT. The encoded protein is CASSLFGALSNQPQHF.

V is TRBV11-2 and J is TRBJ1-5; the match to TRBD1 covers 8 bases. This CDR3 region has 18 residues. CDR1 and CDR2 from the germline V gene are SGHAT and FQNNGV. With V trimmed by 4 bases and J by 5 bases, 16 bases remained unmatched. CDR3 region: CASSSRQGPSLHHQPQHF. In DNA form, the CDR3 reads TGTGCCAGCAGCTCGCGACAGGGGCCCTCCCTCCATCATCAGCCCCAGCATTTT.

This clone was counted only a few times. The CDR3 bases are TGTGCCAGTAGTATTAGCTTGGACCTCGATTATCAGCCCCAGCATTTT. Translation: CASSISLDLDYQPQHF. V and J are TRBV19 and TRBJ1-5; no definite D call. Trimming stripped 3 bases from V and 5 bases from J, with 17 bases between. Germline CDR1 and CDR2: LNHDA and SQIVND (reference sequence). The CDR3 runs 16 residues.

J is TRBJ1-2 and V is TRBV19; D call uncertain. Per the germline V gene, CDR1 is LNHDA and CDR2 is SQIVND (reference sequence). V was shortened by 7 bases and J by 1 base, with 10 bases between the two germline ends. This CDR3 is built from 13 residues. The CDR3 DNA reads TGTGCCAGTAATCGGGAGAGTAACTATGGCTACACCTTC. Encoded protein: CASNRESNYGYTF.

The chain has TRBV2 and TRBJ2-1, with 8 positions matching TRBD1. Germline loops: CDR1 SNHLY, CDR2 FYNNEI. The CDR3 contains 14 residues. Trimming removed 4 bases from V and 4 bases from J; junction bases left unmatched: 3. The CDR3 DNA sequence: TGTGCCAGCAGTGGGACAGGGATGTACAATGAGCAGTTCTTC. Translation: CASSGTGMYNEQFF.

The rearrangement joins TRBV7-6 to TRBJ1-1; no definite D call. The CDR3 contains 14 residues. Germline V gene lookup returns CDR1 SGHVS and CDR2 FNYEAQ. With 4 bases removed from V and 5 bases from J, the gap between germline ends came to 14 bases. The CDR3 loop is CASSSESGRTEAFF. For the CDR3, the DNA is TGTGCCAGCAGCTCCGAGAGTGGGCGAACTGAAGCTTTCTTT.

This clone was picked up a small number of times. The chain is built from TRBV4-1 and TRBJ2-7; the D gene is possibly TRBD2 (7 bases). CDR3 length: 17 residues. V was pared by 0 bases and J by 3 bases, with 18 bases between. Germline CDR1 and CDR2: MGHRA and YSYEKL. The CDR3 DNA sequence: TGCGCCAGCAGCCAAGATTCCCGGGGGGCCCAATTCTACGAGCAGTACTTC. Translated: CASSQDSRGAQFYEQYF.

For the CDR3, the DNA is TGCGCCAGCAGCCCCCGGGGGACTTCACAAGAGACCCAGTACTTC. Translating it yields CASSPRGTSQETQYF. The chain recombines TRBV5-1 with TRBJ2-5; D perhaps matches TRBD2 (6 bases). The CDR3 runs to 15 residues. Germline V lookup: CDR1 SGHRS, CDR2 YFSETQ. The ends were cut back, 4 bases at V and 2 bases at J, with 15 bases in the middle.

CDR3 amino acids: CASSAEWNQPQHF. The DNA for the CDR3 is TGTGCCAGCAGTGCAGAGTGGAATCAGCCCCAGCATTTT. The J gene is TRBJ1-5, the V gene TRBV6-1; no reliable D call. The CDR3 covers 13 residues. Trimming removed 4 bases from V and 4 bases from J, with 8 bases in between. CDR1 MNHNS and CDR2 SASEGT come from the germline V gene.

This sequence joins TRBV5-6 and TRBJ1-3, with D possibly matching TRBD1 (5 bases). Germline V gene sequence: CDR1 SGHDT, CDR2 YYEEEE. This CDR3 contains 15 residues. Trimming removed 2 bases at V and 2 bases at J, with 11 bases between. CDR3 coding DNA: TGTGCCAGCAGCTTTCAGGGCAGGGCTGGAAACACCATATATTTT. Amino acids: CASSFQGRAGNTIYF.

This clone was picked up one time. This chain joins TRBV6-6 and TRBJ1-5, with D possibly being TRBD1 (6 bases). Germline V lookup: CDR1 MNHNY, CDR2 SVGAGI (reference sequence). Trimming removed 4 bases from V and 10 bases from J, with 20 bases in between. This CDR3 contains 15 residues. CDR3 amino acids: CASSSYTGPGKPQHF. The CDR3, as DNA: TGTGCCAGCAGTTCCTATACAGGGCCGGGAAAACCCCAGCATTTT.

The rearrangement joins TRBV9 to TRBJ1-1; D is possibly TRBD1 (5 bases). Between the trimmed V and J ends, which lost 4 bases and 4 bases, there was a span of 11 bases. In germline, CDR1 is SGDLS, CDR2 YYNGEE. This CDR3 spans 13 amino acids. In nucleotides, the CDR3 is TGTGCCAGCAGCCAGGGAGAGAGCACTGAAGCTTTCTTT. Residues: CASSQGESTEAFF. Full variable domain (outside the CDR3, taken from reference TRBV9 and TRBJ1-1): DSGVTQTPKHLITATGQRVTLRCSPRSGDLSVYWYQQSLDQGLQFLIQYYNGEERAKGNILERFSAQQFPDLHSELNLSSLELGDSALYFCASSQGESTEAFFGQGTRLTVV.

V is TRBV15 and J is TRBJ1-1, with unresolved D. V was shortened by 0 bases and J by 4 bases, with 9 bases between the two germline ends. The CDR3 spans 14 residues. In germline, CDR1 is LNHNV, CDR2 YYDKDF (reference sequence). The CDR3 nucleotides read TGTGCCACCAGCAGAGATCGTAGCCCCACTGAAGCTTTCTTT. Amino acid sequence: CATSRDRSPTEAFF.

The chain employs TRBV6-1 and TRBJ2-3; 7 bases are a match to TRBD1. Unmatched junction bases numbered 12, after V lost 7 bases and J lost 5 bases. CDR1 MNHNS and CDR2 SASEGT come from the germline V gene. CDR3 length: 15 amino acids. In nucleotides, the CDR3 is TGTGCCAGCACCAAGCGTGACAGGGAGATAGATACGCAGTATTTT. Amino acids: CASTKRDREIDTQYF.

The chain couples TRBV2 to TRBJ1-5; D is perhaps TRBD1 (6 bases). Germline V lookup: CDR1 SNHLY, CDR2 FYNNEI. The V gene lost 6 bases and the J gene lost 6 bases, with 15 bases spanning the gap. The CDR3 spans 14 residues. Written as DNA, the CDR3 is TGTGCCAGCAGGGGGGGCGGACTCAGTCAGCCCCAGCATTTT. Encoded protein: CASRGGGLSQPQHF.

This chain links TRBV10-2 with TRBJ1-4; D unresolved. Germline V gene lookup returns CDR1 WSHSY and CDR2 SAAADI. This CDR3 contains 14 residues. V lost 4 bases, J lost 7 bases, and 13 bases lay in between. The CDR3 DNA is TGCGCCAGCAGTGTCCTAAGAGGAGGTGAAAAACTGTTTTTT. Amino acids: CASSVLRGGEKLFF.

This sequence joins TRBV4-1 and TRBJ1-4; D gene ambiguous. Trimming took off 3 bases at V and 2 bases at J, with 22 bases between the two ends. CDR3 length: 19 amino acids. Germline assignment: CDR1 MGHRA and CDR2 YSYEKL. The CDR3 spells CASSHVPGIFYGTNEKLFF. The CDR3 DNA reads TGCGCCAGCAGCCACGTTCCCGGGATCTTTTATGGGACTAATGAAAAACTGTTTTTT.

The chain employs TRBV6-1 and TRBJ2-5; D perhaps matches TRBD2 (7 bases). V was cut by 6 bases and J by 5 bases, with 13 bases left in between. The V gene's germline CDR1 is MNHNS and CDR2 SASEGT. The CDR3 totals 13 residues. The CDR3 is CASSRGGQETQYF. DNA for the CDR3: TGTGCCAGCAGCAGGGGAGGGCAGGAGACCCAGTACTTC.

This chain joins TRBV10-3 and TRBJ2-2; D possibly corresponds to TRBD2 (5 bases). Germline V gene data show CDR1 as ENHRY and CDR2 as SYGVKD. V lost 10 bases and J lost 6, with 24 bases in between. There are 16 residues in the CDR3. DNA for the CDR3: TGTGCCACCCTAGTCGGTAGCGAAGGTCCCGCCGGGGAGCTGTTTTTT. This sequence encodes CATLVGSEGPAGELFF.

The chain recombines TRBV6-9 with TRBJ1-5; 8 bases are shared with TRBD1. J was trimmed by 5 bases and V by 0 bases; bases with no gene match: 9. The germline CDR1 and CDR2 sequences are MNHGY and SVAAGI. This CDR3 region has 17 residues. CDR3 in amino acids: CASSYSKDRGRHQPQHF. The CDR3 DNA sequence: TGTGCCAGCAGTTATTCCAAAGACAGGGGCCGACATCAGCCCCAGCATTTT.

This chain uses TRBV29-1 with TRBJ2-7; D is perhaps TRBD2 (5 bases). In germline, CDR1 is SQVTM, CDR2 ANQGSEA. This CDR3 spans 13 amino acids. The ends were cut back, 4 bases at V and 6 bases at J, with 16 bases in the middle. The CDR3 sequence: CSVAQSLASEQYF. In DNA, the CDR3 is TGCAGCGTTGCACAGTCTCTAGCCTCCGAGCAGTACTTC.

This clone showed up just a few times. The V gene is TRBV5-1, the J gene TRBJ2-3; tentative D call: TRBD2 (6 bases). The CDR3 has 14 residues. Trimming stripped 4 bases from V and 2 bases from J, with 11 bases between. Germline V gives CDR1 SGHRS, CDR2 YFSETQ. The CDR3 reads CASSGGTPTDTQYF. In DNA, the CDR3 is TGCGCCAGCAGCGGGGGGACCCCCACAGATACGCAGTATTTT.

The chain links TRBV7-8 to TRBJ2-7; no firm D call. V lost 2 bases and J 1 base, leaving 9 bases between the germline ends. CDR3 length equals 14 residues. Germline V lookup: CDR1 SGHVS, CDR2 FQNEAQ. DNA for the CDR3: TGTGCCAGCAGCTTATATTCCTCTTCCTACGAGCAGTACTTC. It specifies CASSLYSSSYEQYF.

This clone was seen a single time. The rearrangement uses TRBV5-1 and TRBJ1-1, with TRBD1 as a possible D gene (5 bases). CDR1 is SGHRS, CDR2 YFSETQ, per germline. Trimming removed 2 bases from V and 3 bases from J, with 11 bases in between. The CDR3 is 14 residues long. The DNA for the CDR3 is TGCGCCAGCAGCTTACTGGGGGAGGACACTGAAGCTTTCTTT. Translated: CASSLLGEDTEAFF. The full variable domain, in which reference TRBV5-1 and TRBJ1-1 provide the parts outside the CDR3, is KAGVTQTPRYLIKTRGQQVTLSCSPISGHRSVSWYQQTPGQGLQFLFEYFSETQRNKGNFPGRFSGRQFSNSRSEMNVSTLELGDSALYLCASSLLGEDTEAFFGQGTRLTVV.

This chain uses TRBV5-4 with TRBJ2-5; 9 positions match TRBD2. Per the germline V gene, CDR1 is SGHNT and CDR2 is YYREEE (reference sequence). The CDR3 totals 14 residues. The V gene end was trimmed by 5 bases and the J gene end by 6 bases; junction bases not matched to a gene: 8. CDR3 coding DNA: TGTGCCAGCAGTCGTCCTAGCGGGGACCAGACCCAGTACTTC. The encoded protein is CASSRPSGDQTQYF.

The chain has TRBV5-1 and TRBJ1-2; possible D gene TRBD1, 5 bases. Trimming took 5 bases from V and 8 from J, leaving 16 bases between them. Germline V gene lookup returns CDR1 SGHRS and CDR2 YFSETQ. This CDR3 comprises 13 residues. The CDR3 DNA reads TGCGCCAGCAGGGTTGGGCAGGGCTTGGGCTACACCTTC. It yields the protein CASRVGQGLGYTF.